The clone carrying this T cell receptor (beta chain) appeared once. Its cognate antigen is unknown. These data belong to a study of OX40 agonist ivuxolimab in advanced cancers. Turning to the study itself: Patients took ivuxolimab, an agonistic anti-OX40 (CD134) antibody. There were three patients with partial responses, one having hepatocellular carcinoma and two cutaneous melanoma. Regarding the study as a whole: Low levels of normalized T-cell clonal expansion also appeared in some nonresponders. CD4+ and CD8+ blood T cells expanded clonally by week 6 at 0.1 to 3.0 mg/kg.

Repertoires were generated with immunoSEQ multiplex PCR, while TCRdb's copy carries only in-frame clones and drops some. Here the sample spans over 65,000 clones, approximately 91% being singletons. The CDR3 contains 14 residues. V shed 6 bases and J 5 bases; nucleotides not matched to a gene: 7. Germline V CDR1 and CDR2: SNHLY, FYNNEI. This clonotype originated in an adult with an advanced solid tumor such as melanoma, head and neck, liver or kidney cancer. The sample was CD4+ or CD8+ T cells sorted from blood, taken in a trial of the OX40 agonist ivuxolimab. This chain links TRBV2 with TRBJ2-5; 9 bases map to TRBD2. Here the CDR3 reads CASSDGLAKETQYF. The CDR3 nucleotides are TGTGCCAGCAGCGATGGACTAGCGAAGGAGACCCAGTACTTC. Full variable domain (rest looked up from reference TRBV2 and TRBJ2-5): EPEVTQTPSHQVTQMGQEVILRCVPISNHLYFYWYRQILGQKVEFLVSFYNNEISEKSEIFDDQFSVERPDGSNFTLKIRSTKLEDSAMYFCASSDGLAKETQYFGPGTRLLVL.